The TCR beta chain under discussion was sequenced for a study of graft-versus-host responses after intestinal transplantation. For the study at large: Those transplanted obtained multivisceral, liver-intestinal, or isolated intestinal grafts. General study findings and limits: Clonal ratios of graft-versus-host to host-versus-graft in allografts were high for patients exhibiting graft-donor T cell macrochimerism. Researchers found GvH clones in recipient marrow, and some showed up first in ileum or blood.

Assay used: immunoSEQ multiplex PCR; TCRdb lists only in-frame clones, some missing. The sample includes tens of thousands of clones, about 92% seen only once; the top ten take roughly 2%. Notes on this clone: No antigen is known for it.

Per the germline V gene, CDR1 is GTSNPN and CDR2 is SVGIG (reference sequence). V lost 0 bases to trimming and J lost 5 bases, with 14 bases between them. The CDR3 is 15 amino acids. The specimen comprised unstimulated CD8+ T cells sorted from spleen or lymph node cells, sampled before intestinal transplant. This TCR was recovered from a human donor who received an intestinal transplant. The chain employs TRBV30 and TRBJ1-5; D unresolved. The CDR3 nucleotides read TGTGCCTGGAGTGTATGGTCAGAGCGCGATCAGCCCCAGCATTTT. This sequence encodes CAWSVWSERDQPQHF.